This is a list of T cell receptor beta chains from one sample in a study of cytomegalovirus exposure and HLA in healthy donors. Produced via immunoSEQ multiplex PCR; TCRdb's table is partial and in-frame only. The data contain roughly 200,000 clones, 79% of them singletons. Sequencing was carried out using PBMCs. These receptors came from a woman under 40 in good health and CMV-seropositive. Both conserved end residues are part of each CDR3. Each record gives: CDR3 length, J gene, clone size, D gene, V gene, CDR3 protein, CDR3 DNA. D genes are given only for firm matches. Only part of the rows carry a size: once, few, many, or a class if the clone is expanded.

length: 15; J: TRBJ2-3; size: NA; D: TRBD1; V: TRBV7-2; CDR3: CASRRDRGSTDTQYF; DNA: TGTGCCAGCAGACGGGACAGGGGGAGCACAGATACGCAGTATTTT
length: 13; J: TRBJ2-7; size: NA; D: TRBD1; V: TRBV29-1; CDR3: CSARDRVSYEQYF; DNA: TGCAGCGCCCGGGACAGGGTTTCCTACGAGCAGTACTTC
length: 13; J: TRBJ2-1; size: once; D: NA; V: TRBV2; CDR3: CASNPSRYNEQFF; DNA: TGTGCCAGCAACCCTAGCAGGTACAATGAGCAGTTCTTC
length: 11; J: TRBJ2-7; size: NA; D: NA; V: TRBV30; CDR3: CACTEGYEQYF; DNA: TGTGCCTGTACGGAGGGCTACGAGCAGTACTTC
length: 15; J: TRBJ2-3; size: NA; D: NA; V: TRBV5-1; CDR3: CASSFSSGGTDTQYF; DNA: TGCGCCAGCAGCTTTTCCTCGGGAGGCACAGATACGCAGTATTTT
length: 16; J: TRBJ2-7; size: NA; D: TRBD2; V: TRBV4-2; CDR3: CASSQGAGEGLYEQYF; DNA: TGTGCCAGCAGCCAAGGCGCGGGAGAGGGTCTCTACGAGCAGTACTTC
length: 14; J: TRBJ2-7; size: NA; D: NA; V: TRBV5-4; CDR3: CASSSRQAIYEQYF; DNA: TGTGCCAGCAGCTCTCGACAGGCTATCTACGAGCAGTACTTC
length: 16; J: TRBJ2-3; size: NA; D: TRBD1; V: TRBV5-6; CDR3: CASSLAPRTGADTQYF; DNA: TGTGCCAGCAGCTTGGCCCCCCGGACAGGAGCAGATACGCAGTATTTT
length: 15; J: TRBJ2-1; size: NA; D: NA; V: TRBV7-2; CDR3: CASSPDRGSFNEQFF; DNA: TGTGCCAGCAGCCCAGACCGAGGTAGTTTCAATGAGCAGTTCTTC
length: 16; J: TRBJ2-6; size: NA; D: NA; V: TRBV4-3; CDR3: CASSHLGGSGANVLTF; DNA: TGCGCCAGCAGCCACCTAGGAGGATCCGGGGCCAACGTCCTGACTTTC
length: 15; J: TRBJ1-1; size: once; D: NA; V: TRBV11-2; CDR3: CASSLVKVGGTEAFF; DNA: TGTGCCAGCAGCTTAGTTAAAGTGGGAGGCACTGAAGCTTTCTTT
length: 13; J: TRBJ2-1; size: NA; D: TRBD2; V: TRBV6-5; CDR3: CASSYASGNQQFF; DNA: TGTGCCAGCAGTTACGCTAGCGGGAACCAGCAGTTCTTC
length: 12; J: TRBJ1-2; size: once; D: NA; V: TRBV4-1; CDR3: CASSHSSGGYTF; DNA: TGCGCCAGCAGCCATAGCTCCGGTGGCTACACCTTC